Below are 20 T cell receptor beta chains sequenced from a single sample in a study of response to subunit inactivated influenza vaccine. One entry per CDR3 protein, called by TCRdb with MiXCR from the RT-PCR reads. The sample has 500,000 to 600,000 distinct CDR3 sequences, approximately 17% seen once. The sample here was CD4+ T cells sorted from PBMCs, taken roughly 24 months after vaccination. These receptors were obtained from a man aged 50-75 years who received an inactivated influenza vaccine.

This clonotype was found a few times. The chain carries TRBV7-2 and TRBJ1-2; no clear D gene. Germline lookup yields CDR1 SGHTA and CDR2 FQGNSA. V dropped 1 base and J dropped 7 bases, with 7 bases sitting between them. The CDR3 runs 12 residues. CDR3 in DNA: TGTGCCAGCAGCTTAGTATTTGGTGGCTACACCTTC. Translating gives CASSLVFGGYTF.

The chain joins TRBV9 to TRBJ2-2; 10 nucleotides agree with TRBD1. After removal of 0 bases from V and 3 bases from J, the junction contained 2 bases not matched to a gene. The CDR3 covers 16 residues. Germline CDR1 reads SGDLS; CDR2 reads YYNGEE. CDR3 region: CASSVGTGGYTGELFF. CDR3 DNA sequence: TGTGCCAGCAGCGTAGGGACAGGGGGTTACACCGGGGAGCTGTTTTTT.

This clonotype was detected a few times. A much larger clone lies one base from this, so it may be a read error. This chain joins TRBV20-1 and TRBJ2-1; maybe TRBD1 (6 bases). The V gene's germline CDR1 is DFQATT and CDR2 SNEGSKA (reference sequence). The CDR3 extends over 15 amino acids. V was shortened by 7 bases and J by 10 bases, with 26 bases between the two germline ends. CDR3 loop: CSDPNYDQGRKEQFF. The CDR3, as DNA: TGCAGTGATCCTAACTACGATCAGGGGCGAAAGGAGCAGTTCTTC.

The table lists this clonotype with a few counts. The CDR3 DNA reads as TGTGCCAGCAGCTTATGGGGCACCACTGAAGCTTTCTTT. Its translation: CASSLWGTTEAFF. The chain recombines TRBV7-2 with TRBJ1-1, with D possibly being TRBD1 (5 bases). CDR3 length equals 13 residues. With 2 bases removed from V and 4 bases from J, the gap between germline ends came to 8 bases. Germline assignment: CDR1 SGHTA and CDR2 FQGNSA.

This clonotype was observed at least ten times. The chain carries TRBV29-1 and TRBJ2-1; D ambiguous. The germline V gene has CDR1 SQVTM and CDR2 ANQGSEA. The CDR3 sequence is 14 residues long. V was shortened by 6 bases and J by 1 base, with 13 bases between the two germline ends. The CDR3 nucleotides read TGCAGCGTGGAGCCTTGGGATTCCTACAATGAGCAGTTCTTC. It codes for CSVEPWDSYNEQFF.

This clonotype was observed a few times. The chain is built from TRBV20-1 and TRBJ1-6; 12 bases match TRBD1. The CDR3 extends over 15 amino acids. Germline CDR1 and CDR2: DFQATT and SNEGSKA (reference sequence). The V segment lost 4 bases and the J segment 7 bases; nucleotides outside the gene matches: 5. The CDR3: CSATGTGGQNSPLHF. CDR3 nucleotide sequence: TGCAGTGCTACCGGGACAGGGGGCCAGAATTCACCCCTCCACTTT.

In its sample, this clonotype was seen a few times. The V and J genes are TRBV5-1 and TRBJ2-6, with TRBD1 identical over 7 bases. The germline CDR1 and CDR2 sequences are SGHRS and YFSETQ. The CDR3 spans 17 residues. Losses at the gene ends were 4 bases for V and 0 bases for J; bases not matched to a gene: 7. For the CDR3, the DNA is TGCGCCAGCAGCGTCGGACAGGTTATCTCTGGGGCCAACGTCCTGACTTTC. Amino acid sequence: CASSVGQVISGANVLTF.

V usage is TRBV19 and J usage is TRBJ2-1; D remains ambiguous. Germline CDR1 reads LNHDA; CDR2 reads SQIVND (reference sequence). The length of the CDR3 is 15 residues. Deletions cut 6 bases from V and 5 bases from J, with 17 bases between. CDR3 in DNA: TGTGCCAGTAGGACCAGGAGTCCTGGCCACAATGAGCAGTTCTTC. Its translation: CASRTRSPGHNEQFF.

This clonotype has ten or more counts. The chain employs TRBV4-3 and TRBJ1-2, with D tentatively TRBD1 (5 bases). There are 14 residues in the CDR3. Trimming stripped 0 bases from V and 7 bases from J, with 12 bases between. The V gene's germline CDR1 is LGHNA and CDR2 YSLEER. CDR3 loop: CASSQDRDLPGYTF. CDR3 nucleotides: TGCGCCAGCAGCCAAGACCGGGACCTTCCTGGCTACACCTTC.

This clonotype was counted a few times. The chain uses TRBV6-2 or TRBV6-3 and TRBJ2-7; D is possibly TRBD1 (6 bases). The length of the CDR3 is 14 residues. Trimming cost V 4 bases and J 0 bases, with 10 bases left between them. Germline assignment: CDR1 MNHEY and CDR2 SVGEGT. The CDR3 is CASSWTEISYEQYF. The CDR3 region has the DNA TGTGCCAGCAGTTGGACAGAGATCTCCTACGAGCAGTACTTC.

This clonotype has at least ten counts. This chain uses TRBV20-1 with TRBJ2-5; the D gene is possibly TRBD2 (5 bases). V gave up 6 bases and J gave up 5 bases, with 7 bases separating them. The CDR3 has 10 residues. From germline, CDR1 is DFQATT and CDR2 SNEGSKA (reference sequence). DNA of the CDR3: TGCAGTGCCCAGCGGGAGACCCAGTACTTC. Translation: CSAQRETQYF.

The V and J genes are TRBV7-2 and TRBJ2-7, with a tentative D call TRBD1 (5 bases). From germline, CDR1 is SGHTA and CDR2 FQGNSA. Between the trimmed V and J ends, which lost 0 bases and 5 bases, there was a span of 8 bases. The CDR3 spans 13 residues. CDR3 residues: CASSLARQNEQYF. The CDR3 DNA is TGTGCCAGCAGCTTAGCAAGACAGAACGAGCAGTACTTC.

The V gene is TRBV6-1, the J gene TRBJ2-4, with D maybe TRBD1 (5 bases). The CDR3 runs 14 residues. Trimming took off 2 bases at V and 4 bases at J, with 9 bases between the two ends. Germline V gives CDR1 MNHNS, CDR2 SASEGT. The CDR3 DNA reads as TGTGCCAGCAGTGAACAGGGATCGAAAAACATTCAGTACTTC. Translation: CASSEQGSKNIQYF.

Only a few counts were recorded for this clonotype. The chain couples TRBV5-1 to TRBJ2-3; no firm D call. In germline, CDR1 is SGHRS, CDR2 YFSETQ. CDR3 length: 13 residues. Trimming left V 2 bases short and J 6 bases short, with 10 bases between. CDR3 DNA: TGCGCCAGCAGCTTCAGCCCGGAGGATACGCAGTATTTT. Translating gives CASSFSPEDTQYF.

The rearrangement joins TRBV3-1 to TRBJ1-1; D may be TRBD1 (6 bases). V was cut by 4 bases and J by 7 bases, with 13 bases left in between. The germline V gene encodes CDR1 LGHDT and CDR2 YNNKEL (reference sequence). CDR3 length: 13 amino acids. The CDR3 nucleotides are TGTGCCAGCAGCCCACGAGGGGGGAGTGAAGCTTTCTTT. This sequence encodes CASSPRGGSEAFF.

CDR3 residues: CASSLEAGTIYF. CDR3 in DNA: TGTGCCAGCAGCTTAGAGGCGGGCACCATATATTTT. The rearrangement joins TRBV7-2 to TRBJ1-3, with unresolved D. V shed 1 base and J shed 9 bases, with 7 bases lying between them. The CDR3 loop spans 12 amino acids. CDR1 and CDR2 (germline): SGHTA, FQGNSA.

This clonotype was detected only a few times. The rearrangement links TRBV5-1 to TRBJ2-2; D gene uncertain. CDR1 SGHRS and CDR2 YFSETQ come from the germline V gene. The CDR3 has 13 residues. V was pared by 7 bases and J by 4 bases, with 11 bases between. The CDR3 coding sequence is TGCGCCAGCTGTTTGGGAAGCACCGGGGAGCTGTTTTTT. Its protein product is CASCLGSTGELFF.

This clonotype was picked up a small number of times. The chain links TRBV6-5 to TRBJ1-1; tentatively, D is TRBD1 (5 bases). The germline gives CDR1 MNHEY, CDR2 SVGAGI. V lost 2 bases and J 0 bases, leaving 7 bases between the germline ends. The CDR3 is 14 amino acids. CDR3 sequence reads: CASSYGALNTEAFF. The CDR3 coding sequence is TGTGCCAGCAGTTACGGGGCCTTGAACACTGAAGCTTTCTTT.

The table lists this clonotype with a few counts. A junction end diverges from the germline sequence, so it may reflect a read error. V is TRBV11-2 and J is TRBJ2-3, with 8 positions matching TRBD2. This CDR3 region has 14 residues. Germline V gene lookup returns CDR1 SGHAT and CDR2 FQNNGV. The CDR3 here is CASSLDRGGGIPPF. The DNA of the CDR3 is TGTGCCAGCAGCTTAGATCGGGGGGGGGGAATCCCGCCTTTT.

The table lists this clonotype with many counts. The chain recombines TRBV12-3 or TRBV12-4 with TRBJ2-5, with 11 bases aligning to TRBD1. Trimming cost V 6 bases and J 2 bases; bases outside gene matches: 2. This CDR3 comprises 14 residues. The CDR3 spells CASSRDRGQETQYF. The CDR3 DNA follows: TGTGCCAGCAGCCGGGACAGGGGGCAAGAGACCCAGTACTTC.